One and the same sample provided the 29 T cell receptor beta chains below, sequenced in a study of early T cells in non-severe SARS-CoV-2 infection. TCRdb recomputed calls from the 5' RACE reads with MiXCR, one row per CDR3 protein. Altogether tens of thousands of distinct CDR3 sequences are present, about 11% being singletons, with the ten largest covering 6.5%. Sequenced input: whole blood. These receptors were collected from an adult who was a healthcare worker with PCR-confirmed SARS-CoV-2 infection or an uninfected control (not recorded which).

By share, this clonotype ranks as medium-sized. This chain joins TRBV24-1 and TRBJ1-3; TRBD1 matches 7 bases. The CDR3 length is 17 residues. J gave up 2 bases and V 0 bases, and 6 bases lay outside the gene matches. Germline-derived CDR1 and CDR2 are KGHDR and SFDVKD. The CDR3 sequence is CATSDLNRDSPGNTIYF. CDR3 nucleotides: TGTGCCACCAGTGATTTGAATAGGGACAGCCCTGGAAACACCATATATTTT.

This clonotype has more than one count but fewer than ten. The chain recombines TRBV20-1 with TRBJ2-5; tentative D call: TRBD2 (7 bases). The CDR3 spans 16 residues. CDR1 and CDR2 (germline): DFQATT, SNEGSKA (reference sequence). V was pared by 1 base and J by 4 bases, with 19 bases between. The CDR3 DNA reads as TGCAGTGCTAGAGCAAGAGGGGGGAGGGCCTTAGAGACCCAGTACTTC. Translation gives CSARARGGRALETQYF.

The chain's CDR3 is CASSPGRQEKLFF. The CDR3 region has the DNA TGTGCCAGTAGTCCGGGACGACAGGAAAAACTGTTTTTT. This chain connects TRBV19 to TRBJ1-4; possible D gene TRBD1, 5 bases. Per the germline V gene, CDR1 is LNHDA and CDR2 is SQIVND (reference sequence). The CDR3 runs 13 residues. With 5 bases removed from V and 8 bases from J, the gap between germline ends came to 12 bases.

This chain joins TRBV23-1 and TRBJ1-2; 8 nucleotides align to TRBD1. TRBV23-1 is sorted into the ORF group, with uncertain function. V shed 0 bases, J shed 2 bases, and the junction held 5 bases outside the gene matches. The CDR3 covers 16 residues. CDR3 coding DNA: TGCGCCAGCAGTCAATCGGGCCAGGGGGCAAACTATGGCTACACCTTC. This translates into CASSQSGQGANYGYTF.

This clonotype was recorded a few times. This chain links TRBV7-9 with TRBJ2-7; TRBD1 agrees at 7 bases. Trimming cost V 4 bases and J 2 bases; bases outside gene matches: 8. The V gene's germline CDR1 is SEHNR and CDR2 FQNEAQ (reference sequence). CDR3 size: 15 residues. DNA for the CDR3: TGTGCCAGCAGCTCAACCAAAGACAGGGCCTACGAGCAGTACTTC. Translated, it gives CASSSTKDRAYEQYF.

This clonotype showed up many times. The genes are TRBV11-2 and TRBJ2-1, with D perhaps TRBD1 or TRBD2 (6 bases each). The CDR3 length is 14 residues. Germline CDR1 is SGHAT and CDR2 is FQNNGV. V shed 5 bases and J shed 9 bases, with 17 bases lying between them. The CDR3 loop reads CASSPRGPSSEQFF. CDR3 DNA: TGTGCCAGCAGCCCCCGGGGGCCTAGCAGTGAGCAGTTCTTC.

The chain is built from TRBV12-3 or TRBV12-4 and TRBJ1-5, with TRBD1 matching 12 bases. V was clipped by 6 bases and J by 2 bases; unmatched bases: 8. This CDR3 has 17 amino acids. DNA for the CDR3: TGTGCCAGCAGCCGGGGACAGGGGGCGCGAGGCAATCAGCCCCAGCATTTT. Its translation is CASSRGQGARGNQPQHF.

The V call is TRBV20-1, the J call TRBJ1-1, with D uncertain. Germline V CDR1 and CDR2: DFQATT, SNEGSKA (reference sequence). The length of the CDR3 is 14 residues. Between the trimmed V and J ends, which lost 6 bases and 0 bases, there was a span of 14 bases. The CDR3 DNA sequence: TGCAGTGCCGAGGCCGGGTCAATGAACACTGAAGCTTTCTTT. This encodes CSAEAGSMNTEAFF.

This clonotype has at least ten counts. V usage is TRBV14 and J usage is TRBJ2-6; no firm D call. Germline V CDR1 and CDR2: SGHDN, FVKESK. Trimming took 1 base from V and 2 from J, leaving 9 bases between them. The CDR3 has 16 residues. Written as DNA, the CDR3 is TGTGCCAGCAGCCAAGCTGGGCGGACTGGGGCCAACGTCCTGACTTTC. It is translated as CASSQAGRTGANVLTF.

On this clonotype itself: A junction end diverges from the germline sequence, so it may reflect a read error. This chain uses TRBV7-2 with TRBJ1-5; D may be TRBD1 (5 bases). From germline, CDR1 is SGHTA and CDR2 FQGNSA. This CDR3 has 15 amino acids. In DNA form, the CDR3 reads TGTACCAGCAGCTTATACGACAGCGGCAATCACCCCCAGCATTTT. Its translation: CTSSLYDSGNHPQHF.

In this sample, this clonotype turned up a few times. The V gene is TRBV20-1, the J gene TRBJ2-1, with 11 positions matching TRBD2. CDR1 is DFQATT, CDR2 SNEGSKA, per germline (reference sequence). The CDR3 length is 15 residues. V lost 0 bases, J lost 5 bases, and 3 bases stayed unmatched. CDR3 nucleotide sequence: TGCAGTGCTAGAGATTTACTAGCGGGAGACAATGAGCAGTTCTTC. Translation gives CSARDLLAGDNEQFF.

V and J are TRBV7-3 and TRBJ2-5; TRBD2 matches at 9 bases. V gave up 0 bases and J gave up 7 bases; unmatched junction bases: 9. The CDR3 sequence is 16 residues long. The V gene's germline CDR1 is SGHTA and CDR2 FQGTGA. CDR3 sequence: CASSLTASGTRSTQYF. DNA of the CDR3: TGTGCCAGCAGCTTAACAGCTAGCGGGACCCGCTCGACCCAGTACTTC. Full variable domain (missing parts from reference TRBV7-3 and TRBJ2-5): GAGVSQTPSNKVTEKGKYVELRCDPISGHTALYWYRQSLGQGPEFLIYFQGTGAADDSGLPNDRFFAVRPEGSVSTLKIQRTERGDSAVYLCASSLTASGTRSTQYFGPGTRLLVL.

This chain links TRBV4-3 with TRBJ2-1; no firm D call. CDR3 length equals 16 residues. Per germline, CDR1 LGHNA and CDR2 YSLEER. Trimming left V 1 base short and J 1 base short, with 11 bases between. This CDR3 is CASSQGREQSYNEQFF. The CDR3 DNA sequence: TGCGCCAGCAGCCAAGGGAGAGAGCAATCCTACAATGAGCAGTTCTTC.

This clonotype was seen a few times. The rearrangement links TRBV29-1 to TRBJ2-4; TRBD1 is a possible D gene (5 bases). The CDR3 spans 13 residues. Germline CDR1 SQVTM, CDR2 ANQGSEA. Between the trimmed V and J ends, which lost 1 base and 4 bases, there was a span of 8 bases. The CDR3 loop is CSVEGAGKNIQYF. The DNA for the CDR3 is TGCAGCGTTGAAGGGGCAGGGAAAAACATTCAGTACTTC.

There are a few counts of this clonotype. The V gene is TRBV4-1, the J gene TRBJ1-2, with a tentative D call TRBD1 (6 bases). The germline V gene encodes CDR1 MGHRA and CDR2 YSYEKL. The CDR3 loop spans 16 amino acids. V was clipped by 0 bases and J by 6 bases, with 17 bases between them. CDR3 nucleotide sequence: TGCGCCAGCAGCCAAGAGGGTACAGGGCGGCTTAATGGCTACACCTTC. Protein product: CASSQEGTGRLNGYTF.

V is TRBV29-1 and J is TRBJ2-4; D is unresolved. V lost 4 bases, J lost 0 bases, and 4 bases lay in between. The CDR3 is 12 amino acids. CDR1 is SQVTM, CDR2 ANQGSEA, per germline. The CDR3 loop reads CSVAVAKNIQYF. The CDR3 DNA sequence: TGCAGCGTTGCGGTAGCCAAAAACATTCAGTACTTC.

This clonotype occurred many times. This sequence joins TRBV20-1 and TRBJ1-4, with D possibly being TRBD1 (5 bases). The CDR3 is made up of 15 amino acids. Germline V gives CDR1 DFQATT, CDR2 SNEGSKA (reference sequence). Trimming pared 6 bases from V and 7 bases from J, leaving 21 bases between. The CDR3 nucleotides are TGCAGTGCCCGACCGGGCGCAGGGTGGAGTGAAAAACTGTTTTTT. It is translated as CSARPGAGWSEKLFF.

A few counts support this clonotype. Because the CDR3's place on the DNA is in doubt, the DNA is left out and the CDR3 is given as listed by TCRdb. This chain connects TRBV7-3 to TRBJ2-2; the table's D gene call, TRBD1, was not cross checked with the DNA. The CDR3 spans 16 amino acids, including both terminal residues. CDR1 and CDR2 (germline): SGHTA, FQGTGA. CDR3 sequence: CASSLRQGDEPGSCFF.

This clonotype was detected a few times. CDR3 residues: CAWKPHGWSYEQYF. The CDR3, as DNA: TGTGCCTGGAAACCTCATGGGTGGTCCTACGAGCAGTACTTC. The J gene is TRBJ2-7, the V gene TRBV30; D is undetermined. Germline values: CDR1 GTSNPN, CDR2 SVGIG (reference sequence). The CDR3 sequence is 14 residues long. Trimming took off 4 bases at V and 1 base at J, with 14 bases between the two ends.

A few counts support this clonotype. The V call is TRBV3-1, the J call TRBJ2-1, with D possibly TRBD2 on 5 matching bases. The CDR3 has 14 amino acids. The germline V and J ends were trimmed by 4 bases and 9 bases, with 16 bases remaining between them. CDR1 and CDR2 (germline): LGHDT, YNNKEL (reference sequence). The CDR3 spells CASSPDGGRVEQFF. In nucleotides, the CDR3 is TGTGCCAGCAGCCCCGACGGCGGGCGCGTTGAGCAGTTCTTC.

This clonotype was picked up many times. The CDR3 loop reads CASSLTGGAYEQYF. For the CDR3, the DNA is TGTGCCAGCAGTTTAACGGGAGGAGCCTACGAGCAGTACTTC. The chain has TRBV12-3 or TRBV12-4 and TRBJ2-7; 7 nucleotides align to TRBD2. The CDR3 extends over 14 amino acids. V lost 2 bases to trimming and J lost 2 bases; unmatched junction nucleotides: 3.

This clonotype was seen many times. V usage is TRBV4-3 and J usage is TRBJ2-7, with 8 bases fitting TRBD2. V was clipped by 0 bases and J by 0 bases; unmatched bases: 10. The CDR3 covers 18 residues. Per germline, CDR1 LGHNA and CDR2 YSLEER. CDR3 bases: TGCGCCAGCAGCCAAGATTGGACCGTAGCGGGAAGCTCCTACGAGCAGTACTTC. Protein product: CASSQDWTVAGSSYEQYF.

This clonotype was seen many times. J is TRBJ1-1 and V is TRBV30; D is ambiguous. The CDR3 has 14 residues. Per the germline V gene, CDR1 is GTSNPN and CDR2 is SVGIG (reference sequence). Deletions cut 1 base from V and 1 base from J, with 10 bases between. CDR3 region: CAWSALRTNTEAFF. CDR3 nucleotide sequence: TGTGCCTGGAGTGCCCTTAGGACGAACACTGAAGCTTTCTTT. Full variable domain (outside the CDR3, taken from reference TRBV30 and TRBJ1-1): SQTIHQWPATLVQPVGSPLSLECTVEGTSNPNLYWYRQAAGRGLQLLFYSVGIGQISSEVPQNLSASRPQDRQFILSSKKLLLSDSGFYLCAWSALRTNTEAFFGQGTRLTVV.

V and J are TRBV5-1 and TRBJ1-1, with D hard to call. The CDR3 is 12 residues long. V was shortened by 0 bases and J by 11 bases, with 11 bases between the two germline ends. Germline V lookup: CDR1 SGHRS, CDR2 YFSETQ. DNA of the CDR3: TGCGCCAGCAGCTTGGATGAGCTGGGGGCTTTCTTT. This encodes CASSLDELGAFF.

This clonotype was recorded a few times. This chain joins TRBV20-1 and TRBJ2-1; 10 nucleotides agree with TRBD2. The CDR3 runs 17 residues. V was pared by 0 bases and J by 1 base, with 6 bases of the junction left unmatched. Germline CDR1 DFQATT, CDR2 SNEGSKA (reference sequence). This chain's CDR3 is CSARDLAGAGSYNEQFF. As DNA, the CDR3 is TGCAGTGCTAGAGATCTAGCGGGAGCCGGATCCTACAATGAGCAGTTCTTC.

This clonotype showed up many times. The V and J genes are TRBV28 and TRBJ2-1; either TRBD1 or TRBD2 may supply D (5 bases each). CDR3 length: 14 amino acids. The V gene lost 10 bases and the J gene lost 2 bases, with 15 bases spanning the gap. CDR1 and CDR2 from the germline V gene are MDHEN and SYDVKM. The CDR3, as DNA: TGTGCCATTCGTCCGCCGGGACCCTACAATGAGCAGTTCTTC. Amino acid sequence: CAIRPPGPYNEQFF.

Ten or more counts support this clonotype. The chain has TRBV7-8 and TRBJ1-4, with D perhaps matching TRBD1 (5 bases). V lost 5 bases, J lost 7 bases, and 14 bases lay in between. This CDR3 comprises 14 residues. CDR1 SGHVS and CDR2 FQNEAQ come from the germline V gene. CDR3 bases: TGTGCCAGCAGCCCAGGGACTTTCCTTGAAAAACTGTTTTTT. It encodes CASSPGTFLEKLFF.

The genes are TRBV19 and TRBJ1-1; D is uncertain. Germline V gene data show CDR1 as LNHDA and CDR2 as SQIVND (reference sequence). The CDR3 loop spans 14 amino acids. The germline V and J ends were trimmed by 3 bases and 4 bases, with 12 bases remaining between them. CDR3 in DNA: TGTGCCAGTAGTATGACCGGGTTTAGCACTGAAGCTTTCTTT. Protein product: CASSMTGFSTEAFF.

This clonotype was counted a few times. The chain has TRBV25-1 and TRBJ1-1; D remains ambiguous. Germline V lookup: CDR1 MGHDK, CDR2 SYGVNS. With 6 bases removed from V and 4 bases from J, the gap between germline ends came to 12 bases. The CDR3 runs to 13 residues. The CDR3 loop reads CASSSDIGTEAFF. CDR3 DNA sequence: TGTGCCAGCAGCAGTGACATTGGCACTGAAGCTTTCTTT.